A single sample is the source of the 5 T cell receptor beta chains below, sequenced in a study of regulatory T cells in long-lasting Graves disease. As to time point: persistent/refractory GD, antithyroid drugs over 5 years with positive TRAb. There was RNA extracted from PBMCs, and the TCR library was made from it. Both iRepertoire HTBI primers and Arm-PCR of CDR3 regions were used to build the TCR beta libraries. TCRdb called the multiplex PCR reads again in MiXCR, with one record for every CDR3 protein. The sample contains roughly 450,000 distinct CDR3 sequences, under 25% of which appear only once. The specimen comprised peripheral blood mononuclear cells (PBMCs), sampled when the disease was refractory, from a patient treated with antithyroid drugs. These receptors were obtained from a female donor with Graves disease.

This chain links TRBV29-1 with TRBJ2-1; D perhaps matches TRBD1 (5 bases). The CDR3 extends over 13 amino acids. In germline, CDR1 is SQVTM, CDR2 ANQGSEA. V was shortened by 4 bases and J by 6 bases, with 13 bases between the two germline ends. CDR3 protein: CSVGSQGSNEQFF. The CDR3 DNA sequence: TGCAGCGTTGGTTCGCAGGGATCCAATGAGCAGTTCTTC.

The rearrangement uses TRBV6-2 or TRBV6-3 and TRBJ2-5; tentatively, D is TRBD1 or TRBD2 (7 bases each). The CDR3 contains 14 residues. Deletions cut 2 bases from V and 8 bases from J, with 15 bases between. Germline CDR1 and CDR2: MNHEY and SVGEGT. The CDR3: CASSYGSGGGTQYF. The CDR3 region has the DNA TGTGCCAGCAGTTACGGGTCAGGGGGGGGCACCCAGTACTTC.

This clonotype was detected only a few times. The chain recombines TRBV29-1 with TRBJ1-1; no firm D call. There are 13 residues in the CDR3. Trimming cost V 3 bases and J 5 bases, with 13 bases left between them. Germline V gene data show CDR1 as SQVTM and CDR2 as ANQGSEA. This CDR3 is CSVEFHGGTEAFF. DNA for the CDR3: TGCAGCGTTGAGTTTCACGGCGGGACTGAAGCTTTCTTT.

The chain couples TRBV9 to TRBJ2-2; D is unresolved. This CDR3 has 14 amino acids. Germline CDR1 SGDLS, CDR2 YYNGEE. V was clipped by 0 bases and J by 5 bases, with 8 bases between them. The CDR3 DNA sequence: TGTGCCAGCAGCGTAGGAAGATGGACCGGGGAGCTGTTTTTT. Translating gives CASSVGRWTGELFF.

This clonotype appeared a few times. The V gene is TRBV15, the J gene TRBJ2-4, with D perhaps TRBD1 (6 bases). V shed 1 base and J shed 8 bases, with 12 bases lying between them. This CDR3 is built from 14 residues. The V gene's germline CDR1 is LNHNV and CDR2 YYDKDF (reference sequence). The DNA for the CDR3 is TGTGCCACCAGCAGAGGTAACAGGGTGCACATTCAGTACTTC. It codes for CATSRGNRVHIQYF.